What follows describes a single T cell receptor (beta chain). Its antigen is as yet unknown. The data derive from a study of blood T cells in healthy people across ages. Study-wide points: Naive T cell percentage showed a strong correlation with TCR beta diversity.

Alongside a J-beta primer mix, a sample-barcoded 5' primer served in a second PCR lasting about 6 to 12 cycles. MiXCR, run by TCRdb on the 5' RACE reads, gives a single entry per CDR3 protein. Among about 840,000 distinct CDR3 sequences listed, 25% to 35% were seen once. This CDR3 is built from 14 residues. Germline CDR1 reads MDHEN; CDR2 reads SYDVKM. The study isolated at least 6 million PBMCs from each sample. The sample also formed part of further work on T cells of mothers and their children.

V is TRBV28 and J is TRBJ2-5; no definite D call. The J call may be incorrect, as the DNA end agrees better with TRBJ2-7. The TCR sequence derives from a woman aged 40 to 50 in good health. Sequencing used blood. The CDR3, as DNA: TGTGCCAGCAGTTTCGAAAGGTTCTCCTACGAGCAGTACTTC. Protein: CASSFERFSYEQYF.